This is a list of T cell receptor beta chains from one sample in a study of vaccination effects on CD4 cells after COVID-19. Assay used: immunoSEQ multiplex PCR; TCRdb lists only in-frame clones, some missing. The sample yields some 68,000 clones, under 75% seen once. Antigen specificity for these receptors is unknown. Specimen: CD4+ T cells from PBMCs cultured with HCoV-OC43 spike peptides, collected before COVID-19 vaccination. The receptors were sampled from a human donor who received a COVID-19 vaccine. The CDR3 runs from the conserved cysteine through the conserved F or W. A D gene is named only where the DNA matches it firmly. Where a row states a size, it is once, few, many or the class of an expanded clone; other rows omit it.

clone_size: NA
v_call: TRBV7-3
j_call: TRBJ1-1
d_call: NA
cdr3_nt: TGTGCCAGCAGCGGGCAGGGAGGGAACACTGAAGCTTTCTTT
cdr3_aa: CASSGQGGNTEAFF

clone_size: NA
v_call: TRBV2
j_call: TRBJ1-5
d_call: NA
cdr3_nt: TGTGCCAGCAGTGAAAGAGGCGGCGGCTATCAGCCCCAGCATTTT
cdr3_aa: CASSERGGGYQPQHF

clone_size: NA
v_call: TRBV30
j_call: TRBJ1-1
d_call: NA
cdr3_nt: TGTGCCTGGAGTGTTAAGGGTCCGAACACTGAAGCTTTCTTT
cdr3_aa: CAWSVKGPNTEAFF

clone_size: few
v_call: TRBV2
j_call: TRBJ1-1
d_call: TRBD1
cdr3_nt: TGTGCCAGCAGGGACAGGGGGACAACTGAAGCTTTCTTT
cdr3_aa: CASRDRGTTEAFF

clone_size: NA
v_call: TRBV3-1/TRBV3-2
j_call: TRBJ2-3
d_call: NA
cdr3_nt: TGTGCCAGCAGCCAAAATCGGGGTAGCTCCACAGATACGCAGTATTTT
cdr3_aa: CASSQNRGSSTDTQYF

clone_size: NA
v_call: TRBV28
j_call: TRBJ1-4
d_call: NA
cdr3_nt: TGTGCCAGCAGTTTGGGAGGGGATAGGGAAAAACTGTTTTTT
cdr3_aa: CASSLGGDREKLFF

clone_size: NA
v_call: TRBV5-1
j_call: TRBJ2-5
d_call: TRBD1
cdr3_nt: TGCGCCAGCCGCTTAGGGGGCCAGGAGACCCAGTACTTC
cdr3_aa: CASRLGGQETQYF

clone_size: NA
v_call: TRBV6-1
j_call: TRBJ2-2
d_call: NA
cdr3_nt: TGTGCCAGCAGTGAACTCGGGGCAGCCGGGGAGCTGTTTTTT
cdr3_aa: CASSELGAAGELFF

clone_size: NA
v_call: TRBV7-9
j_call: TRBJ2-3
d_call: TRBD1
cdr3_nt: TGTGCCAGCAGCTTAGAGACAGGGGACACAGATACGCAGTATTTT
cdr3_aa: CASSLETGDTDTQYF

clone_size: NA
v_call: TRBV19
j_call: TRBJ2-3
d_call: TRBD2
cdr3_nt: TGTGCCAGTAGTGCGGGGGGCTTGCACACAGATACGCAGTATTTT
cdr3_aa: CASSAGGLHTDTQYF

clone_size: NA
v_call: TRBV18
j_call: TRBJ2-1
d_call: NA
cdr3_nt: TGTGCCAGCTCACCATCCCAACAGGGCCCCAGTGAGCAGTTCTTC
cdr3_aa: CASSPSQQGPSEQFF